This T cell receptor beta chain was recovered during a study of graft-versus-host responses after intestinal transplantation. Repertoires were generated with immunoSEQ multiplex PCR, while TCRdb's copy carries only in-frame clones and drops some. Altogether 80,000 to 100,000 clones are present, about nine tenths being singletons, with the ten largest covering approximately 0.18%. The trim removed 2 bases at V and 8 bases at J, leaving 10 bases unmatched. Germline V CDR1 and CDR2: MNHEY, SVGAGI. CDR3 length equals 15 residues. This clone was detected a few times. The target antigen is unknown. Study-level findings and limits: Patients who carried graft-donor T cell macrochimerism also had high graft-versus-host to host-versus-graft clonal ratios in their allografts.

This clonotype originated in a human donor who was the organ donor for an intestinal transplant. This chain uses TRBV6-5 with TRBJ1-2; TRBD1 matches 8 bases. The sequencing here drew on unstimulated CD4+ T cells sorted from spleen or lymph node cells, taken before transplant. The CDR3 is CASSYLGRGRDGYTF. In DNA, the CDR3 is TGTGCCAGCAGTTACCTGGGCAGGGGGCGCGACGGCTACACCTTC.